The 5 T cell receptor beta chains in this list originate from one sample, sequenced in a study of CD8 T cells in Susac syndrome. RNA totalling about 0.45 to 1 ug underwent reverse transcription with random hexamers. MiXCR, applied by TCRdb to the immunoSEQ multiplex PCR reads, yields one record per CDR3 protein. The sample holds a few hundred thousand distinct CDR3 sequences, 85% to 95% seen once. The sequencing sample was made of CD4+ T cells from PBMCs. These receptors came from a human donor with multiple sclerosis.

J is TRBJ2-7 and V is TRBV27; no clear D gene. The CDR3 length is 13 residues. Germline V gene lookup returns CDR1 MNHEY and CDR2 SMNVEV (reference sequence). Trimming removed 2 bases at V and 1 base at J, with 6 bases between. CDR3 sequence reads: CASSLRASYEQYV. The CDR3 DNA reads as TGTGCCAGCAGTTTAAGGGCTTCCTACGAGCAGTACGTC.

The rearrangement links TRBV27 to TRBJ1-5; 7 bases map to TRBD1. Germline V gene data show CDR1 as MNHEY and CDR2 as SMNVEV (reference sequence). J lost 2 bases, V lost 5 bases, and 9 bases had no gene match. The CDR3 contains 16 residues. The CDR3 loop is CASSPSTGVGNQPQHF. For the CDR3, the DNA is TGTGCCAGCAGTCCTTCCACAGGGGTGGGCAATCAGCCCCAGCATTTT.

This clonotype came up once. V and J are TRBV15 and TRBJ2-5; 14 nucleotides line up with TRBD2. The CDR3 totals 13 residues. The germline V gene encodes CDR1 LNHNV and CDR2 YYDKDF (reference sequence). Trimming cost V 9 bases and J 5 bases; bases outside gene matches: 2. The CDR3, as DNA: TGTGCCACACGACTAGCGGGGGGGGAGACCCAGTACTTC. Protein: CATRLAGGETQYF. The whole variable domain, filled in from reference TRBV15 and TRBJ2-5, reads DAMVIQNPRYQVTQFGKPVTLSCSQTLNHNVMYWYQQKSSQAPKLLFHYYDKDFNNEADTPDNFQSRRPNTSFCFLDIRSPGLGDTAMYLCATRLAGGETQYFGPGTRLLVL.

The chain recombines TRBV23-1 with TRBJ2-7; D is ambiguous. TRBV23-1 belongs to the ORF category, with a function that is uncertain. The CDR3 runs 15 residues. V was shortened by 8 bases and J by 4 bases, with 21 bases between the two germline ends. The CDR3 reads CASGSREALVYEQYF. The CDR3 DNA reads as TGCGCCAGCGGTTCCCGAGAGGCCCTAGTGTACGAGCAGTACTTC.

The V and J genes are TRBV20-1 and TRBJ2-4, with a tentative D call TRBD2 (6 bases). Germline V CDR1 and CDR2: DFQATT, SNEGSKA (reference sequence). V was pared by 6 bases and J by 4 bases, with 19 bases between. The CDR3 totals 15 residues. The CDR3 DNA reads TGCAGTGCCCCCTTCAATAGCGGAGCAAAAAACATTCAGTACTTC. It codes for CSAPFNSGAKNIQYF.